Listed here are 21 T cell receptor beta chains from one sample, sequenced in a study of CXCR3-negative and CXCR3-positive naive CD8 T cells. With UMI labels, 5' RACE was used to prepare the TRB cDNA libraries. Using the 5' RACE reads, TCRdb records one entry per CDR3 protein without DNA. Its clone listing holds tens of thousands of distinct CDR3 sequences. The material sequenced was memory CD8+ T cells from blood. Source of these receptors: a human donor in good health. Some clones in this sample may be carry-over from other donors' samples.

V and J are TRBV7-9 and TRBJ2-2; TCRdb outputs TRBD1, but without DNA this stays unchecked. Germline V gene sequence: CDR1 SEHNR, CDR2 FQNEAQ (reference sequence). The CDR3 is 14 residues long. CDR3 sequence reads: CASSNDRLAGELFF.

The V gene is TRBV29-1, the J gene TRBJ2-3; TCRdb indicates TRBD2, and absent DNA this call remains unverified. The CDR3 has 14 residues. Germline V gene lookup returns CDR1 SQVTM and CDR2 ANQGSEA. This CDR3 reads CSVVWEGRADTQYF.

V is TRBV12-3 or TRBV12-4 and J is TRBJ1-3. The CDR3 runs 13 residues. The CDR3 region is CASSNPEGNTIYF.

This chain joins TRBV2 and TRBJ2-7; TCRdb proposes TRBD1, but this gene call is untestable without DNA. Germline CDR1 SNHLY, CDR2 FYNNEI. This CDR3 spans 15 amino acids. CDR3 loop: CASRAGTGSSYEQYF.

The V call is TRBV7-9, the J call TRBJ2-1; the TRBD1 assignment by TCRdb is unverifiable without DNA. CDR1 and CDR2 (germline): SEHNR, FQNEAQ (reference sequence). The CDR3 is 12 amino acids. CDR3 amino acids: CASWGANGEQFF.

V gene TRBV5-1 combines with J gene TRBJ1-6; TCRdb designates TRBD1, a call that cannot be tested without DNA. This CDR3 comprises 14 residues. Germline assignment: CDR1 SGHRS and CDR2 YFSETQ. This chain's CDR3 is CASSYTGDNSPLHF.

This chain uses TRBV6-2 or TRBV6-3 with TRBJ2-1; TCRdb picks TRBD2, but there is no DNA to check that call. Germline V lookup: CDR1 MNHEY, CDR2 SVGEGT. CDR3 length: 16 amino acids. CDR3 sequence: CASSYLAEGVNNEQFF.

The chain is built from TRBV6-5 and TRBJ1-1. Looked up from germline, CDR1 is MNHEY and CDR2 is SVGAGI. This CDR3 has 11 amino acids. This CDR3 reads CASGSLSEAFF.

This rearrangement joins TRBV24-1 to TRBJ2-2. The CDR3 totals 14 residues. Germline-derived CDR1 and CDR2 are KGHDR and SFDVKD. The CDR3 spells CATSEGRNTGELFF.

The CDR3 protein is CSARDSAGGNYGYTF. This chain links TRBV20-1 with TRBJ1-2; TCRdb designates TRBD1, a call that cannot be tested without DNA. Looked up from germline, CDR1 is DFQATT and CDR2 is SNEGSKA (reference sequence). There are 15 residues in the CDR3.

This chain joins TRBV25-1 and TRBJ2-2; no DNA is available, so the TRBD2 call from TCRdb remains unchecked. The CDR3 runs to 16 residues. The germline V gene encodes CDR1 MGHDK and CDR2 SYGVNS. This CDR3 reads CASSELGLADTGELFF. Variable domain in full (rest from reference TRBV25-1 and TRBJ2-2): EADIYQTPRYLVIGTGKKITLECSQTMGHDKMYWYQQDPGMELHLIHYSYGVNSTEKGDLSSESTVSRIRTEHFPLTLESARPSHTSQYLCASSELGLADTGELFFGEGSRLTVL.

The V gene is TRBV4-1, the J gene TRBJ2-3; without DNA, the TCRdb call of TRBD1 cannot be checked. The germline CDR1 and CDR2 sequences are MGHRA and YSYEKL. The CDR3 has 17 residues. The CDR3 sequence is CASSQDRQGAVTDTQYF.

The chain couples TRBV23-1 to TRBJ2-5; without DNA, the TCRdb call of TRBD2 cannot be checked. TRBV23-1 is an ORF, and what it does is uncertain. This CDR3 region has 13 residues. The CDR3 spells CARTRGRQETQYF.

The chain uses TRBV7-3 and TRBJ2-5; TCRdb names TRBD2, which stays unverified in the absence of DNA. The V gene's germline CDR1 is SGHTA and CDR2 FQGTGA. CDR3 length: 15 residues. CDR3 residues: CASSFSGREQETQYF.

J is TRBJ1-1 and V is TRBV29-1; without DNA, the TCRdb call of TRBD1 cannot be checked. The CDR3 spans 13 residues. The germline V gene has CDR1 SQVTM and CDR2 ANQGSEA. The CDR3 reads CSVGDRGNTEAFF.

V and J are TRBV15 and TRBJ2-2. CDR3 length: 13 residues. From germline, CDR1 is LNHNV and CDR2 YYDKDF (reference sequence). CDR3: CATSRTYTGELFF.

This sequence joins TRBV4-3 and TRBJ1-1; TCRdb selects TRBD1, and the lack of DNA leaves this call unchecked. The CDR3 consists of 14 residues. Per germline, CDR1 LGHNA and CDR2 YSLEER. The CDR3 protein is CASSQGQAVAEAFF.

The rearrangement uses TRBV29-1 and TRBJ1-1. The CDR3 is 11 amino acids. Germline values: CDR1 SQVTM, CDR2 ANQGSEA. The CDR3 loop reads CSASENTEAFF.

The V and J genes are TRBV24-1 and TRBJ2-2. Germline V CDR1 and CDR2: KGHDR, SFDVKD. The CDR3 extends over 13 amino acids. CDR3 amino acids: CATSDSRPGELFF.

V is TRBV4-3 and J is TRBJ1-1. In germline, CDR1 is LGHNA, CDR2 YSLEER. This CDR3 region has 18 residues. This CDR3 reads CASSQDGQGGLENTEAFF.

This chain joins TRBV7-9 and TRBJ2-7. CDR3 size: 16 residues. Germline V gives CDR1 SEHNR, CDR2 FQNEAQ (reference sequence). CDR3: CASSLSTEKPTYEQYF.